The 13 T cell receptor beta chains given below trace back to one sample, sequenced in a study of OX40 agonist ivuxolimab in advanced cancers. The method was immunoSEQ multiplex PCR; TCRdb's version includes in-frame clones alone and lacks a portion of them. The table shows 50,000 to 85,000 clones, with about 85% occurring only once. Specimen: CD4+ or CD8+ T cells sorted from blood, collected in a trial of the OX40 agonist ivuxolimab. These receptors were taken from an adult with an advanced solid tumor such as melanoma, head and neck, liver or kidney cancer.

The V call is TRBV7-3, the J call TRBJ1-1; D remains ambiguous. The V end lost 3 bases, the J end lost 6 bases, and 11 bases lay between the germline ends. Germline V lookup: CDR1 SGHTA, CDR2 FQGTGA. This CDR3 region has 13 residues. The chain's CDR3 is CASSLTQVSEAFF. CDR3 in DNA: TGTGCCAGCAGCTTGACCCAGGTTTCTGAAGCTTTCTTT.

This chain links TRBV2 with TRBJ1-1, with D hard to call. This CDR3 region has 14 residues. Germline CDR1 and CDR2: SNHLY and FYNNEI. V was cut by 4 bases and J by 2 bases, with 11 bases left in between. CDR3 in DNA: TGTGCCAGCAGTGTCATATCGGGTAACACTGAAGCTTTCTTT. It is translated as CASSVISGNTEAFF.

This clone showed up just once. This rearrangement joins TRBV7-9 to TRBJ2-1; either TRBD1 or TRBD2 may fit D (6 bases each). The CDR3 sequence is 15 residues long. Trimming took off 3 bases at V and 7 bases at J, with 16 bases between the two ends. The germline CDR1 and CDR2 sequences are SEHNR and FQNEAQ (reference sequence). The CDR3 sequence is CASSFVGGLGNEQFF. The CDR3 nucleotides are TGTGCCAGCAGCTTCGTGGGGGGCCTAGGGAATGAGCAGTTCTTC.

The chain recombines TRBV6-1 with TRBJ1-5; D unclear. Germline-derived CDR1 and CDR2 are MNHNS and SASEGT. V was clipped by 7 bases and J by 7 bases, with 17 bases between them. The CDR3 has 14 residues. CDR3 protein: CASNSPTIGQPQHF. In DNA, the CDR3 is TGTGCCAGCAACTCCCCTACCATCGGACAGCCCCAGCATTTT.

This clone was detected once. This rearrangement joins TRBV5-4 to TRBJ1-1; TRBD1 matches at 8 bases. The V and J ends lost 4 bases and 0 bases, in that order; junction bases with no gene match: 2. Germline V gene sequence: CDR1 SGHNT, CDR2 YYREEE (reference sequence). The CDR3 extends over 14 amino acids. The CDR3 loop is CASSTDRVNTEAFF. CDR3 DNA sequence: TGTGCCAGCAGCACGGACAGGGTGAACACTGAAGCTTTCTTT. Full variable domain (missing parts from reference TRBV5-4 and TRBJ1-1): ETGVTQSPTHLIKTRGQQVTLRCSSQSGHNTVSWYQQALGQGPQFIFQYYREEENGRGNFPPRFSGLQFPNYSSELNVNALELDDSALYLCASSTDRVNTEAFFGQGTRLTVV.

The V and J genes are TRBV5-1 and TRBJ2-1; perhaps D is TRBD1 or TRBD2 (5 bases each). V was clipped by 4 bases and J by 8 bases, with 16 bases between them. CDR3 length equals 14 residues. Per the germline V gene, CDR1 is SGHRS and CDR2 is YFSETQ. This chain's CDR3 is CASSLGTAYDEQFF. As DNA, the CDR3 is TGCGCCAGCAGCCTCGGGACGGCATACGATGAGCAGTTCTTC.

V usage is TRBV7-2 and J usage is TRBJ1-2, with no clear D. Germline V lookup: CDR1 SGHTA, CDR2 FQGNSA. Trimming removed 8 bases at V and 6 bases at J, with 19 bases between. The CDR3 spans 14 residues. This chain's CDR3 is CASVVLGFKDGYTF. CDR3 nucleotide sequence: TGTGCCAGCGTCGTACTTGGGTTTAAGGATGGCTACACCTTC.

The CDR3 region is CASSDRGGQPQHF. In DNA, the CDR3 is TGCGCCAGCAGTGACAGGGGAGGTCAGCCCCAGCATTTT. The chain carries TRBV10-2 and TRBJ1-5, with a weak D call TRBD1 (6 bases). CDR3 length: 13 amino acids. Germline values: CDR1 WSHSY, CDR2 SAAADI. The V and J ends lost 3 bases and 6 bases respectively, with 9 bases between them.

The genes are TRBV7-2 and TRBJ1-2; D remains ambiguous. V gave up 3 bases and J gave up 1 base, with 9 bases separating them. The CDR3 sequence is 14 residues long. The germline V gene encodes CDR1 SGHTA and CDR2 FQGNSA. The CDR3 DNA reads TGTGCCAGCAGCTTTCCAGGAGTTAACTATGGCTACACCTTC. Its protein is CASSFPGVNYGYTF.

Here the CDR3 reads CASSPGANYGYTF. The CDR3 region has the DNA TGTGCCAGCAGCCCGGGGGCTAACTATGGCTACACCTTC. The chain is built from TRBV9 and TRBJ1-2; a weak D match, TRBD1 (5 bases). The CDR3 is made up of 13 amino acids. Germline values: CDR1 SGDLS, CDR2 YYNGEE. With 4 bases removed from V and 0 bases from J, the gap between germline ends came to 7 bases.

The CDR3 DNA reads as TGTGCCAGCTCCACCACGGGACAAACAGCCAAAAACATTCAGTACTTC. It codes for CASSTTGQTAKNIQYF. V is TRBV18 and J is TRBJ2-4, with a weak D call TRBD1 (6 bases). The CDR3 sequence is 16 residues long. The V end lost 6 bases, the J end lost 0 bases, and 15 bases lay between the germline ends. Germline CDR1 and CDR2: KGHSH and LQKENI.

J is TRBJ2-7 and V is TRBV6-6; tentatively, D is TRBD1 (5 bases). V was pared by 6 bases and J by 0 bases, with 12 bases between. The CDR3 extends over 14 amino acids. Germline assignment: CDR1 MNHNY and CDR2 SVGAGI (reference sequence). The CDR3 spells CASRGHKNSYEQYF. The CDR3 coding sequence is TGTGCCAGCAGAGGACATAAGAACTCCTACGAGCAGTACTTC.

The rearrangement uses TRBV6-5 and TRBJ2-1, with no clear D. V dropped 4 bases and J dropped 6 bases, with 4 bases sitting between them. The CDR3 consists of 11 residues. Germline CDR1 reads MNHEY; CDR2 reads SVGAGI. In DNA, the CDR3 is TGTGCCAGCAGTTTCGCCAATGAGCAGTTCTTC. Its protein is CASSFANEQFF.